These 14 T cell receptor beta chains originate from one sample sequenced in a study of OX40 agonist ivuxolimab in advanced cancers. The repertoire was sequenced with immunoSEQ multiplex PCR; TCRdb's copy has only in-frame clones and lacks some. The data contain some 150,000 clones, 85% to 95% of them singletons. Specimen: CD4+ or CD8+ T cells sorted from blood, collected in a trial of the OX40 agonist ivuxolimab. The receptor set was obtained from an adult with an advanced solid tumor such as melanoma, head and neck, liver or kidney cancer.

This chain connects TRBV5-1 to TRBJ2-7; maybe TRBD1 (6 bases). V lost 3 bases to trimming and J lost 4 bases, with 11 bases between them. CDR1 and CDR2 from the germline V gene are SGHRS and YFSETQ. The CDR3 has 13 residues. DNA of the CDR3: TGCGCCAGCAGCTCCCAGGACAGATACGAGCAGTACTTC. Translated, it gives CASSSQDRYEQYF.

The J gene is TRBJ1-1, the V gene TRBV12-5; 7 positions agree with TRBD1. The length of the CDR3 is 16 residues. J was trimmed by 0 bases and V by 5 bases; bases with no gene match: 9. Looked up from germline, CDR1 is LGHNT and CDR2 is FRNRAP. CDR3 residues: CASGLKVGQMNTEAFF. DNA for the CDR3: TGTGCTAGTGGTCTGAAGGTGGGACAGATGAACACTGAAGCTTTCTTT.

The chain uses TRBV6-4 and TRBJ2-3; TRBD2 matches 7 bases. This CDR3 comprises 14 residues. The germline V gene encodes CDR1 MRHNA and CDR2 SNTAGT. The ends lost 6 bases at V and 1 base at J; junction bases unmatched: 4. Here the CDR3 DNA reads TGTGCCAGCAGGAAGCGGGGCGGCACAGATACGCAGTATTTT. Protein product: CASRKRGGTDTQYF.

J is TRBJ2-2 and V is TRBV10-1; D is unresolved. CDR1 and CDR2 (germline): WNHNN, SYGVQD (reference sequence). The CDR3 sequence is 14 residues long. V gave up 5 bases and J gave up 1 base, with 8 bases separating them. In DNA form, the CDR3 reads TGCGCCAGCAGTCGTATACAGAACACCGGGGAGCTGTTTTTT. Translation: CASSRIQNTGELFF.

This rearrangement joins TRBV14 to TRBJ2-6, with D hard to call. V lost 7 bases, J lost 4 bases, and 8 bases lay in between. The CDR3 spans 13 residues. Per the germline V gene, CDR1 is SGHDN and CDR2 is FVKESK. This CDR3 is CASTQSGANVLTF. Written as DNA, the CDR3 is TGTGCCAGCACCCAGAGCGGGGCCAACGTCCTGACTTTC.

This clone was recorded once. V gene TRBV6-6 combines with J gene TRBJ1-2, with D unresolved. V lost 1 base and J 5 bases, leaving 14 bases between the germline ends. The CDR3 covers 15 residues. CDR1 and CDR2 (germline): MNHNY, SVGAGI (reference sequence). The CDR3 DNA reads TGTGCCAGCAGTTACTTGGCGGGCTCGGGGTATGGCTACACCTTC. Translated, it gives CASSYLAGSGYGYTF.

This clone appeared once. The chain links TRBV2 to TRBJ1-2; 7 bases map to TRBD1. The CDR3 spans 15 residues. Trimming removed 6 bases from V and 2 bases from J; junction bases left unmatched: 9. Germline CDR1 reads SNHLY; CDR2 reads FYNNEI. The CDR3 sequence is CASSQETGNNYGYTF. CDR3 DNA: TGTGCCAGCAGCCAAGAGACAGGGAACAACTATGGCTACACCTTC.

The CDR3 reads CASSQAPTTSGSYEQYF. Here the CDR3 DNA reads TGCGCCAGCAGCCAAGCCCCCACGACTAGCGGATCCTACGAGCAGTACTTC. The chain combines TRBV4-1 with TRBJ2-7; 9 nucleotides agree with TRBD2. Germline CDR1 and CDR2: MGHRA and YSYEKL. The CDR3 is 17 amino acids. V lost 1 base to trimming and J lost 1 base; unmatched junction nucleotides: 8.

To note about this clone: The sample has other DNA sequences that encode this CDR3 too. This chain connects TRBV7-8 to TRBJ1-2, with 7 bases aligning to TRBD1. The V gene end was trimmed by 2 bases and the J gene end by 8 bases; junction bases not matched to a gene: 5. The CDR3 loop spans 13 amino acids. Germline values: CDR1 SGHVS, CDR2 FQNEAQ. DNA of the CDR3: TGTGCCAGCAGCTTACGCACAGGGGAAGGCTACACCTTC. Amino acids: CASSLRTGEGYTF.

Here the CDR3 reads CASSIPTSGIDTQYF. The DNA of the CDR3 is TGTGCCAGCAGCATCCCGACTAGCGGGATAGATACGCAGTATTTT. The chain combines TRBV7-2 with TRBJ2-3, with TRBD2 matching 11 bases. V lost 5 bases and J lost 5; bases outside the gene matches: 6. The CDR3 covers 15 residues. Per germline, CDR1 SGHTA and CDR2 FQGNSA.

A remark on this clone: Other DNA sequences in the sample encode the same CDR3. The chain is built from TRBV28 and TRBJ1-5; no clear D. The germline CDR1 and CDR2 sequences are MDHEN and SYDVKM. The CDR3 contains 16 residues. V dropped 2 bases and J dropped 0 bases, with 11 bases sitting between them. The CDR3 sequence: CASSLARLNSNQPQHF. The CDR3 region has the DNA TGTGCCAGCAGTTTAGCCAGGCTGAATAGCAATCAGCCCCAGCATTTT.

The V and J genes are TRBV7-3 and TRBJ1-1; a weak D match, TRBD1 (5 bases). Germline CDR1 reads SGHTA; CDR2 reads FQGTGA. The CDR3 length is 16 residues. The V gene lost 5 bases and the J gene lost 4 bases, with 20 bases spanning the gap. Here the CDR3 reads CASSPEGFGGRTEAFF. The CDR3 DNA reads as TGTGCCAGCAGCCCCGAAGGGTTCGGGGGTCGCACTGAAGCTTTCTTT.

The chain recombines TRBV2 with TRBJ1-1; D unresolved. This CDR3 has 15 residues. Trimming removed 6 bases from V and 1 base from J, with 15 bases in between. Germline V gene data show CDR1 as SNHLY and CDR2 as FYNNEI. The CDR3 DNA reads TGTGCCAGCAGGAGATCGACGGTCGAGAACACTGAAGCTTTCTTT. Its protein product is CASRRSTVENTEAFF.

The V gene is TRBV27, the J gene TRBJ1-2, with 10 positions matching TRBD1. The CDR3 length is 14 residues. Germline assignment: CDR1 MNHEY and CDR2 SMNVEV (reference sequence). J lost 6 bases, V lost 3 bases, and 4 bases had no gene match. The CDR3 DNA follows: TGTGCCAGCAGTTTGAGACAGGGGGCGAATGGCTACACCTTC. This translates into CASSLRQGANGYTF.